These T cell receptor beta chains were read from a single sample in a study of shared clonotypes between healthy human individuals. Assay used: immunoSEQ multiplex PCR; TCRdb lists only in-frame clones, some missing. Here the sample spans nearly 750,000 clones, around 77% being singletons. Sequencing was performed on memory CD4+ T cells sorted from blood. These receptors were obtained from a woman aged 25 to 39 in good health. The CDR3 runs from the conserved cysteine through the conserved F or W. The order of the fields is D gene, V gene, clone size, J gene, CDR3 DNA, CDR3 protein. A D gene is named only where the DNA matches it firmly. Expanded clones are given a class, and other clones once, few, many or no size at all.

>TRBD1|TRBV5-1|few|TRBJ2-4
TGCGCCAGCAGCTTGGCGGACAGGGACAAAAACATTCAGTACTTC
CASSLADRDKNIQYF
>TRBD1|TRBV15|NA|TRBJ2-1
TGTGCCACCAGCTTGGACAGGTACAATGAGCAGTTCTTC
CATSLDRYNEQFF
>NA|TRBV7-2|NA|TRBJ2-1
TGTGCCAGCACCAACTACCTTCGGAGCGATGAGCAGTTCTTC
CASTNYLRSDEQFF
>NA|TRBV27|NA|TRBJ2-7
TGTGCCAGCAGTTTATCGAAGGGTAATGAGCAGTACTTC
CASSLSKGNEQYF
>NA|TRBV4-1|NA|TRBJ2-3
TGCGCCAGCAGCCAAACGGCCCTAGCCTCAGATACGCAGTATTTT
CASSQTALASDTQYF
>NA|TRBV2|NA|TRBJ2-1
TGTGCCGGGGCGGTGACTAGGGGGCTTAACAATGAGCAGTTCTTC
CAGAVTRGLNNEQFF
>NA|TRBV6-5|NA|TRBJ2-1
TGTGCCAGCAGAAGGATGGATGAGCAGTTCTTC
CASRRMDEQFF
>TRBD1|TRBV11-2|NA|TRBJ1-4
TGTGCCAGCAGATCACCGGGACAGGGTAGTGAAAAACTGTTTTTT
CASRSPGQGSEKLFF
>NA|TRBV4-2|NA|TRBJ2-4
TGTGCCAGCAGCCAAGAGGTAGCCAAAAACATTCAGTACTTC
CASSQEVAKNIQYF
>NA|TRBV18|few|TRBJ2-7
TGTGCCAGCTCACCGGCAGGGAAATACGAGCAGTACTTC
CASSPAGKYEQYF
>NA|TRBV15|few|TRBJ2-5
TGTGCCACCAGCAGAGGTCCGCAAGAGACCCAGTACTTC
CATSRGPQETQYF
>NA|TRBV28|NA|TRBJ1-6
TGTGCCAGCAGTCCCCCCAGGGGAGCCCTCCACTTT
CASSPPRGALHF
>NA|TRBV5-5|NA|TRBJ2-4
TGTGCCAGCAGCTTGGTGCCGGCAGCCAAAAACATTCAGTACTTC
CASSLVPAAKNIQYF
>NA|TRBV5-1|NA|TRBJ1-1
TGCGCCAGCAGCTTCTCTACACAGAACACTGAAGCTTTCTTT
CASSFSTQNTEAFF
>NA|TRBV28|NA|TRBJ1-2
TGTGCCAGCAGTTTGACGGGGGCATCTATTGGCTACACCTTC
CASSLTGASIGYTF
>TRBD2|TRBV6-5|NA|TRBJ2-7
TGTGCCAGCAGCGGACTAGCGGGAGGTTGGTCCGAGCAGTACTTC
CASSGLAGGWSEQYF
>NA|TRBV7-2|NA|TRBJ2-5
TGTGCCAGCAGCTTTGGGGCGTACCAAGAGACCCAGTACTTC
CASSFGAYQETQYF
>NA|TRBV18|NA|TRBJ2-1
TGTGCCAGCTCACCAAATAGCGGAAAACCCAATGAGCAGTTCTTC
CASSPNSGKPNEQFF
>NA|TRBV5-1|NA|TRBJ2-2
TGCGCCAGCAGCTTGGACGCACCGACAGCCCGATTCGGCACCGGGGAGCTGTTTTTT
CASSLDAPTARFGTGELFF
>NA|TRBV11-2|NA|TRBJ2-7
TGTGCCAGCAGCTTAGAATACGGGGGCCTCTACGAGCAGTACTTC
CASSLEYGGLYEQYF
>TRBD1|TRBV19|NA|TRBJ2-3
TGTGCCAGTAGTGACAGGGTAAAAAGAGATACGCAGTATTTT
CASSDRVKRDTQYF
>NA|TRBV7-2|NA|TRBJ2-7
TGTGCCAGCAGCTTTGAGGGTTGGCCGCGGGAGCAGTACTTC
CASSFEGWPREQYF
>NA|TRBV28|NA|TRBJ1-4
TGTGCCAGCTCCACGAGTGGTGCAACTAATGAAAAACTGTTTTTT
CASSTSGATNEKLFF
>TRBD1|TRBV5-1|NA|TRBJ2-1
TGCGCCAGCAGCTTGGGTACAGGGGCGATTGAGCAGTTCTTC
CASSLGTGAIEQFF
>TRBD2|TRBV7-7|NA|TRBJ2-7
TGTGCCAGCAGCTCCCTAGCGGGAGTTTTGAGGGAGCAGTACTTC
CASSSLAGVLREQYF